Given below is one TCR beta chain in context. V lost 3 bases, J lost 0 bases, and 11 bases lay in between. The length of the CDR3 is 15 residues. CDR1 and CDR2 from the germline V gene are LNHDA and SQIVND (reference sequence). This sample was taken from a study of blood T cell repertoires in COVID-19. Study as a whole: COVID-19 samples, acute and convalescent, were from the United States, Italy and Spain. PBMCs, B-cell-depleted T cells, or T cells were the source of the cDNA or gDNA that made up the material.

Source study methods: Estimated nucleated cell counts came from reference gene primer amplification. Sequenced by immunoSEQ multiplex PCR; TCRdb stores in-frame clones only, minus some. The D gene and trimming were derived from the DNA, and the V and J assignments and clone size from that table. The sample lists fewer than 100,000 clones, 85% seen once, with 3.8% in the top ten. The sequence was collected from a man aged 60 to 69 with acute or convalescent COVID-19. Sequenced input: peripheral blood. The chain couples TRBV19 to TRBJ1-2; D unresolved. The DNA of the CDR3 is TGTGCCAGTAGTATGGTAAGCGGAGCTAACTATGGCTACACCTTC. Amino acids: CASSMVSGANYGYTF.